The rows below give T cell receptor beta chains drawn from one sample of a study of T-cell reconstitution after alpha-beta-depleted transplantation in children. TCRdb re-derived calls from the PCR reads in MiXCR, one entry per CDR3 protein. Of 400,000 to 500,000 distinct CDR3 sequences in the sample, about 11% were seen once. Sequencing was performed on PBMCs from the stem cell graft donor, taken from the stem cell graft. The receptors come from a human donor who donated a stem cell graft to a child with acute myeloid leukemia. Both conserved end residues are part of each CDR3. A D gene is named only where the DNA matches it firmly. Clone size appears in some rows only: once, few, many, or a class for an expanded clone.

D gene: .; V gene: TRBV27; clone size: few; J gene: TRBJ1-2; CDR3 DNA: TGTGCCAGCAGTTTTCCCGGGGCGCACGGGGAGACCTTC; CDR3 protein: CASSFPGAHGETF
D gene: .; V gene: TRBV28; clone size: many; J gene: TRBJ2-5; CDR3 DNA: TGTGCCAGCAGTCTAACAGGGTTGAAGACCCAGTACTTC; CDR3 protein: CASSLTGLKTQYF
D gene: TRBD1; V gene: TRBV4-2; clone size: few; J gene: TRBJ2-1; CDR3 DNA: TGTGCCAGCAGCCTCCCGGGACAGGCTTACAATGAGCAGTTCTTC; CDR3 protein: CASSLPGQAYNEQFF
D gene: .; V gene: TRBV18; clone size: .; J gene: TRBJ1-5; CDR3 DNA: TGTGCCAGCTCACCACGAGAGCAACTCGATCAGCCCCAGCATTTT; CDR3 protein: CASSPREQLDQPQHF
D gene: TRBD2; V gene: TRBV27; clone size: .; J gene: TRBJ2-1; CDR3 DNA: TGTGCCAGCAGCCTAGCGGGACCCTCCTACAATGAGCAGTTCTTC; CDR3 protein: CASSLAGPSYNEQFF
D gene: .; V gene: TRBV25-1; clone size: .; J gene: TRBJ1-4; CDR3 DNA: TGTGCCAGCAGTGATGCCACAGGGCTTAATGAAAAACTGTTTTTT; CDR3 protein: CASSDATGLNEKLFF
D gene: .; V gene: TRBV6-5; clone size: .; J gene: TRBJ2-1; CDR3 DNA: TGTGCCAGCAGTTATCAACTAGCTCCCTACAATGAGCAGTTCTTC; CDR3 protein: CASSYQLAPYNEQFF
D gene: TRBD2; V gene: TRBV4-2; clone size: few; J gene: TRBJ2-5; CDR3 DNA: TGTGCCAGCAGCCAAGAAGGAAGAGCTAGCGGGAGGGCTCGAGAGACCCAGTACTTC; CDR3 protein: CASSQEGRASGRARETQYF
D gene: .; V gene: TRBV5-6; clone size: few; J gene: TRBJ1-2; CDR3 DNA: TGTGCCAGCAGCTTGGGCTTTGGGCTTGGCTACACCTTC; CDR3 protein: CASSLGFGLGYTF
D gene: .; V gene: TRBV7-8; clone size: few; J gene: TRBJ2-4; CDR3 DNA: TGTGCCAGCAGCCCGTCCAGGGAAGCCAAAAACATTCAGTACTTC; CDR3 protein: CASSPSREAKNIQYF
D gene: .; V gene: TRBV27; clone size: .; J gene: TRBJ2-6; CDR3 DNA: TGTGCCAGCAGTTTACTAGGAAACTCTGGGGCCAACGTCCTGACTTTC; CDR3 protein: CASSLLGNSGANVLTF
D gene: .; V gene: TRBV7-2; clone size: many; J gene: TRBJ1-1; CDR3 DNA: TGTGCCAGCAGCTTACACCCTGACACTGAAGCTTTCTTT; CDR3 protein: CASSLHPDTEAFF
D gene: .; V gene: TRBV4-3; clone size: .; J gene: TRBJ2-3; CDR3 DNA: TGCGCCAGCAGCCAAGATCTTTATGGGAACCTGCCGCAGTATTTT; CDR3 protein: CASSQDLYGNLPQYF
D gene: .; V gene: TRBV2; clone size: .; J gene: TRBJ2-7; CDR3 DNA: TGTGCCAGCAGGAAGGAGTTAGGGATCAGGGTCTACGAGCAGTACTTC; CDR3 protein: CASRKELGIRVYEQYF
D gene: .; V gene: TRBV20-1; clone size: few; J gene: TRBJ2-1; CDR3 DNA: TGCAGTGCTAGAGATCTTTACGGGACCAACAATGAGCAGTTCTTC; CDR3 protein: CSARDLYGTNNEQFF
D gene: TRBD1; V gene: TRBV7-8; clone size: .; J gene: TRBJ2-5; CDR3 DNA: TGTGCCAGCAGCCCGGACAGGGTGAACCAAGAGACCCAGTACTTC; CDR3 protein: CASSPDRVNQETQYF
D gene: TRBD1; V gene: TRBV12-3/TRBV12-4; clone size: .; J gene: TRBJ1-5; CDR3 DNA: TGTGCCAGCAAACAAACAGGGGGCGGGGATCAGCCCCAGCATTTT; CDR3 protein: CASKQTGGGDQPQHF
D gene: .; V gene: TRBV5-4; clone size: few; J gene: TRBJ1-6; CDR3 DNA: TGTGCCAGCAGCCGGTGGGATTCACCCCTCCACTTT; CDR3 protein: CASSRWDSPLHF
D gene: .; V gene: TRBV20-1; clone size: few; J gene: TRBJ1-2; CDR3 DNA: TGCAGTGCCCCGGATCGGAAGAGTAACTATGGCTACACCTTC; CDR3 protein: CSAPDRKSNYGYTF
D gene: .; V gene: TRBV20-1; clone size: few; J gene: TRBJ2-5; CDR3 DNA: TGCAGTGCTAGAGGCCCCACGAGCCAAGAGACCCAGTACTTC; CDR3 protein: CSARGPTSQETQYF
D gene: TRBD1; V gene: TRBV7-2; clone size: many; J gene: TRBJ2-3; CDR3 DNA: TGTGCCAGCGACAGGGGAGGCACAGATACGCAGTATTTT; CDR3 protein: CASDRGGTDTQYF
D gene: TRBD1; V gene: TRBV20-1; clone size: .; J gene: TRBJ2-7; CDR3 DNA: TGCAGTGCTAGAGCGGACAGGGGAATCTACGAGCAGTACTTC; CDR3 protein: CSARADRGIYEQYF
D gene: TRBD2; V gene: TRBV20-1; clone size: .; J gene: TRBJ2-7; CDR3 DNA: TGCAGTGCTCTACTAGCGGGAGGGACCTACGAGCAGTACTTC; CDR3 protein: CSALLAGGTYEQYF
D gene: TRBD2; V gene: TRBV25-1; clone size: .; J gene: TRBJ2-7; CDR3 DNA: TGTGCCAGCTTAGGGGACCGAAGGTCGAGCGGGGGAAGCTCCTACGAGCAGTACTTC; CDR3 protein: CASLGDRRSSGGSSYEQYF
D gene: TRBD2; V gene: TRBV27; clone size: few; J gene: TRBJ2-3; CDR3 DNA: TGTGCCAGCAGTCCTAGTTTTACGGGAGGGACAGATACGCAGTATTTT; CDR3 protein: CASSPSFTGGTDTQYF
D gene: .; V gene: TRBV6-5; clone size: once; J gene: TRBJ2-1; CDR3 DNA: TGTGCCAGCAGTTACTCACGACCCTGGGATGAGCAGTTCTTC; CDR3 protein: CASSYSRPWDEQFF
D gene: TRBD1; V gene: TRBV3-1; clone size: .; J gene: TRBJ1-3; CDR3 DNA: TGTGCCAGCAGCGAACGGACAGGGGAAGCTGGAAACACCATATATTTT; CDR3 protein: CASSERTGEAGNTIYF
D gene: TRBD1; V gene: TRBV20-1; clone size: .; J gene: TRBJ2-1; CDR3 DNA: TGCAGTGCTTCCGCCGGGACAGGGTCCAATGAGCAGTTCTTC; CDR3 protein: CSASAGTGSNEQFF
D gene: TRBD1; V gene: TRBV20-1; clone size: many; J gene: TRBJ1-6; CDR3 DNA: TGCAGTGCCCCAACGACAGGGAGGGCATCACCCCTCCACTTT; CDR3 protein: CSAPTTGRASPLHF
D gene: .; V gene: TRBV29-1; clone size: many; J gene: TRBJ1-3; CDR3 DNA: TGCAGCGTTGAATGGGAGGGCGGAACCTCTGGAAACACCATATATTTT; CDR3 protein: CSVEWEGGTSGNTIYF
D gene: TRBD2; V gene: TRBV12-3/TRBV12-4; clone size: few; J gene: TRBJ2-5; CDR3 DNA: TGTGCCAGCAGTTTAGGGGTAGCGGGAGAGACCCAGTACTTC; CDR3 protein: CASSLGVAGETQYF
D gene: .; V gene: TRBV4-1; clone size: many; J gene: TRBJ2-1; CDR3 DNA: TGCGCCAGCAGCCAAGATGGAGCGAACCCCCATGAGCAGTTCTTC; CDR3 protein: CASSQDGANPHEQFF
D gene: TRBD1; V gene: TRBV20-1; clone size: .; J gene: TRBJ1-2; CDR3 DNA: TGCAGTGCTAGAGGGGCAGGGGGCGCCGTGTATGGCTACACCTTC; CDR3 protein: CSARGAGGAVYGYTF
D gene: .; V gene: TRBV6-1; clone size: .; J gene: TRBJ2-5; CDR3 DNA: TGTGCCAGCACCCAATGGTGGCGGGGAGAAGAGACCCAGTACTTC; CDR3 protein: CASTQWWRGEETQYF
D gene: TRBD1; V gene: TRBV5-1; clone size: .; J gene: TRBJ1-2; CDR3 DNA: TGCGCCAGCAGCTTGGTGGCTTCAGGGGGCCTCTATGGCTACACCTTC; CDR3 protein: CASSLVASGGLYGYTF
D gene: TRBD2; V gene: TRBV7-9; clone size: many; J gene: TRBJ2-1; CDR3 DNA: TGTGCCAGCAGCTTACTGGCGGGAGAATTTTTTAATGAGCAGTTCTTC; CDR3 protein: CASSLLAGEFFNEQFF
D gene: .; V gene: TRBV3-1; clone size: many; J gene: TRBJ1-2; CDR3 DNA: TGTGCCAGCAGCCAAGTGGGTGAGAACTATGGCTACACCTTC; CDR3 protein: CASSQVGENYGYTF
D gene: .; V gene: TRBV29-1; clone size: many; J gene: TRBJ2-1; CDR3 DNA: TGCAGCGTCTCCAGATTACTCACCTACAATGAGCAGTTCTTC; CDR3 protein: CSVSRLLTYNEQFF
D gene: TRBD1; V gene: TRBV6-1; clone size: .; J gene: TRBJ2-7; CDR3 DNA: TGTGCCAGCAGTGACCCGGGACAGAGCTCCTACGAGCAGTACTTC; CDR3 protein: CASSDPGQSSYEQYF
D gene: .; V gene: TRBV7-9; clone size: .; J gene: TRBJ2-7; CDR3 DNA: TGTGCCAGCAGCAACAGTCTCCCCTCATGGGAGGAGCAGTACTTC; CDR3 protein: CASSNSLPSWEEQYF
D gene: TRBD2; V gene: TRBV27; clone size: few; J gene: TRBJ2-2; CDR3 DNA: TGTGCCAGCAGTTTTTCCGGGAGGATAACCGGGGAGCTGTTTTTT; CDR3 protein: CASSFSGRITGELFF
D gene: .; V gene: TRBV15; clone size: few; J gene: TRBJ1-6; CDR3 DNA: TGTGCCACCAGCAGAGGCGGGACGTCTGGGAATTCACCCCTCCACTTT; CDR3 protein: CATSRGGTSGNSPLHF
D gene: TRBD2; V gene: TRBV14; clone size: few; J gene: TRBJ2-3; CDR3 DNA: TGTGCCAGCAGCCATTTAGCGGGGGGGCATGGAGATACGCAGTATTTT; CDR3 protein: CASSHLAGGHGDTQYF
D gene: TRBD2; V gene: TRBV5-1; clone size: .; J gene: TRBJ2-5; CDR3 DNA: TGCGCCAGCAGCCCGGGACTAGCGGGAGTGGTAGGAGAGACCCAGTACTTC; CDR3 protein: CASSPGLAGVVGETQYF
D gene: .; V gene: TRBV9; clone size: few; J gene: TRBJ2-3; CDR3 DNA: TGTGCCAGCAGCGTTGCGTTACGAGGAGATACGCAGTATTTT; CDR3 protein: CASSVALRGDTQYF
D gene: TRBD1; V gene: TRBV7-6; clone size: .; J gene: TRBJ1-2; CDR3 DNA: TGTGCCAGCAGCTTAGGGACAGGGGGCGATGGCTACACCTTC; CDR3 protein: CASSLGTGGDGYTF